These 27 T cell receptor beta chains share one sample of origin, sequenced in a study of post-analysis software for immune sequencing data. Study-level results: The study found TRBV5-6, TRBV5-1 and TRBV20-1 among roughly 5 TRBV segments more frequent in patients than controls.

cDNA libraries of TCR beta carried unique molecular identifiers. MiXCR, applied by TCRdb to the PCR reads, yields one record per CDR3 protein. The sample shows roughly 670,000 distinct CDR3 sequences, 59% of them seen only once. The antigens of these receptors remain unknown. Sequencing was carried out using blood. The source of these receptors is a girl aged 2 to 9 with multiple sclerosis.

The chain recombines TRBV7-8 with TRBJ2-5, with a tentative D call TRBD2 (6 bases). Trimming left V 1 base short and J 2 bases short, with 20 bases between. The CDR3 length is 18 residues. CDR1 and CDR2 (germline): SGHVS, FQNEAQ. The CDR3 here is CASSLVPKLGGEQETQYF. CDR3 nucleotide sequence: TGTGCCAGCAGCTTAGTCCCTAAATTGGGCGGGGAACAAGAGACCCAGTACTTC. Variable domain in full (rest from reference TRBV7-8 and TRBJ2-5): GAGVSQSPRYKVAKRGQDVALRCDPISGHVSLFWYQQALGQGPEFLTYFQNEAQLDKSGLPSDRFFAERPEGSVSTLKIQRTQQEDSAVYLCASSLVPKLGGEQETQYFGPGTRLLVL.

This clonotype was detected only a few times. The chain combines TRBV20-1 with TRBJ2-4, with 9 bases aligning to TRBD2. V shed 2 bases, J shed 9 bases, and the junction held 8 bases outside the gene matches. The germline gives CDR1 DFQATT, CDR2 SNEGSKA (reference sequence). CDR3 size: 14 residues. CDR3 coding DNA: TGCAGTGCTAGACTAGCGGGAAGGGATAGCATTCAGTACTTC. Residues: CSARLAGRDSIQYF.

This chain uses TRBV6-5 with TRBJ2-5; TRBD1 or TRBD2 may be the D gene (5 bases each). From germline, CDR1 is MNHEY and CDR2 SVGAGI. V was pared by 10 bases and J by 1 base, with 16 bases between. The CDR3 is made up of 14 amino acids. The CDR3 coding sequence is TGTGCCATCAAGAGGGACCAAGCCCAAGAGACCCAGTACTTC. It encodes CAIKRDQAQETQYF.

This sequence joins TRBV2 and TRBJ2-7; D might be TRBD1 (5 bases). Between the trimmed V and J ends, which lost 0 bases and 4 bases, there was a span of 13 bases. Germline CDR1 is SNHLY and CDR2 is FYNNEI. This CDR3 is 15 amino acids long. The CDR3 loop is CASSEAGLDSYEQYF. CDR3 sequence (DNA): TGTGCCAGCAGTGAAGCGGGGCTCGACAGTTACGAGCAGTACTTC.

This clonotype was found a few times. CDR3 loop: CASSFRRGTEAFF. The CDR3 DNA reads as TGTGCCAGCAGCTTCCGGAGGGGCACTGAAGCTTTCTTT. The chain carries TRBV7-9 and TRBJ1-1; D is perhaps TRBD1 (5 bases). The germline V gene encodes CDR1 SEHNR and CDR2 FQNEAQ (reference sequence). The CDR3 loop spans 13 amino acids. The V end was cut by 3 bases, the J end by 4 bases, with 9 bases between.

This clonotype was observed a handful of times. This chain joins TRBV6-1 and TRBJ2-1, with D unclear. The V gene lost 5 bases and the J gene lost 9 bases, with 14 bases spanning the gap. The CDR3 length is 13 residues. The germline V gene has CDR1 MNHNS and CDR2 SASEGT. This CDR3 is CASSSRVKGEQFF. CDR3 DNA sequence: TGTGCCAGCAGTTCTCGGGTCAAAGGTGAGCAGTTCTTC.

This clonotype was recorded a few times. This rearrangement joins TRBV29-1 to TRBJ2-1; 9 bases match TRBD2. V shed 7 bases and J 5 bases; nucleotides not matched to a gene: 9. This CDR3 region has 14 residues. Germline V lookup: CDR1 SQVTM, CDR2 ANQGSEA. CDR3 in DNA: TGCAGCGCCTATAGCGGGGGAGTCAACAATGAGCAGTTCTTC. Translated: CSAYSGGVNNEQFF.

This chain links TRBV20-1 with TRBJ2-3, with D possibly being TRBD1 (5 bases). V was pared by 0 bases and J by 2 bases, with 12 bases between. CDR3 length equals 15 residues. The V gene's germline CDR1 is DFQATT and CDR2 SNEGSKA (reference sequence). The CDR3 DNA sequence: TGCAGTGCTAGAGAAGACAGCGCCCTCACAGATACGCAGTATTTT. Translation: CSAREDSALTDTQYF.

The chain combines TRBV20-1 with TRBJ2-1, with TRBD2 identical over 10 bases. The CDR3 runs 15 residues. Germline V CDR1 and CDR2: DFQATT, SNEGSKA (reference sequence). With V trimmed by 4 bases and J by 3 bases, 6 bases remained unmatched. As DNA, the CDR3 is TGCAGTGCTAATCTAGCGGGAGATCACTACAATGAGCAGTTCTTC. Protein product: CSANLAGDHYNEQFF.

The chain links TRBV12-3 or TRBV12-4 to TRBJ2-1; 8 nucleotides match TRBD2. The CDR3 runs to 19 residues. The ends lost 5 bases at V and 6 bases at J; junction bases unmatched: 21. CDR3 amino acids: CASSLHGYGQTSGPNEQFF. CDR3 nucleotides: TGTGCCAGCAGTCTACATGGGTATGGACAAACTAGCGGCCCCAATGAGCAGTTCTTC.

This clonotype turned up a few times. The gene calls are TRBV10-3 and TRBJ2-5; D call uncertain. Between the trimmed V and J ends, which lost 0 bases and 3 bases, there was a span of 8 bases. In germline, CDR1 is ENHRY, CDR2 SYGVKD. The CDR3 loop spans 14 amino acids. The CDR3 is CAISESGGKETQYF. The CDR3 nucleotides are TGTGCCATCAGTGAGTCGGGCGGAAAAGAGACCCAGTACTTC.

Only a few counts were recorded for this clonotype. This chain links TRBV20-1 with TRBJ2-1, with TRBD2 matching 9 bases. The CDR3 length is 14 residues. Germline CDR1 is DFQATT and CDR2 is SNEGSKA (reference sequence). V lost 5 bases to trimming and J lost 6 bases; unmatched junction nucleotides: 8. CDR3 in amino acids: CSAVSGRTPNEQFF. CDR3 in DNA: TGCAGTGCTGTTAGCGGGAGAACTCCCAATGAGCAGTTCTTC.

The V and J genes are TRBV2 and TRBJ2-1, with D tentatively TRBD2 (6 bases). The germline CDR1 and CDR2 sequences are SNHLY and FYNNEI. V was clipped by 4 bases and J by 4 bases, with 14 bases between them. This CDR3 is built from 15 residues. The CDR3 DNA reads TGTGCCAGCAGTGGGCGGCGGGAAGAATACAATGAGCAGTTCTTC. This encodes CASSGRREEYNEQFF.

This clonotype was counted between two and nine times. The J gene is TRBJ2-5, the V gene TRBV29-1; tentatively, D is TRBD2 (6 bases). The CDR3 covers 11 residues. Between the trimmed V and J ends, which lost 7 bases and 4 bases, there was a span of 10 bases. CDR1 and CDR2 from the germline V gene are SQVTM and ANQGSEA. In DNA form, the CDR3 reads TGCAGCGGCGGGGCGGCAGAGACCCAGTACTTC. This translates into CSGGAAETQYF. Filled out from reference TRBV29-1 and TRBJ2-5, the complete variable domain reads SAVISQKPSRDICQRGTSLTIQCQVDSQVTMMFWYRQQPGQSLTLIATANQGSEATYESGFVIDKFPISRPNLTFSTLTVSNMSPEDSSIYLCSGGAAETQYFGPGTRLLVL.

The chain combines TRBV5-6 with TRBJ2-7; D is possibly TRBD1 (5 bases). Trimming removed 2 bases at V and 0 bases at J, with 9 bases between. Germline CDR1 reads SGHDT; CDR2 reads YYEEEE. The CDR3 contains 14 residues. The CDR3 sequence is CASSLVQASYEQYF. Written as DNA, the CDR3 is TGTGCCAGCAGCTTAGTACAGGCCTCCTACGAGCAGTACTTC.

The chain couples TRBV4-2 to TRBJ1-5; D perhaps matches TRBD1 (5 bases). CDR1 LGHNA and CDR2 YNFKEQ come from the germline V gene. Trimming left V 1 base short and J 0 bases short, with 16 bases between. This CDR3 contains 18 residues. The CDR3 DNA follows: TGTGCCAGCAGCCAAGGATGTAGGGACCATTATAGCAATCAGCCCCAGCATTTT. Amino acid sequence: CASSQGCRDHYSNQPQHF.

This clonotype appeared once. The junction differs from germline at one of its ends, possibly a read error. The J gene is TRBJ1-2, the V gene TRBV2; the D gene is possibly TRBD1 (6 bases). The CDR3 contains 15 residues. Germline V gene lookup returns CDR1 SNHLY and CDR2 FYNNEI. The chain's CDR3 is CASRTSGTPNYGCTF. The CDR3 coding sequence is TGTGCCAGCAGAACTTCCGGGACACCTAACTATGGCTGCACCTTC.

The genes are TRBV27 and TRBJ2-7; perhaps D is TRBD1 or TRBD2 (5 bases each). Per germline, CDR1 MNHEY and CDR2 SMNVEV (reference sequence). The CDR3 runs 14 residues. V was clipped by 6 bases and J by 3 bases, with 15 bases between them. The CDR3 DNA follows: TGTGCCAGCAGGTCATTTTCGGGGCACTACGAGCAGTACTTC. Its translation is CASRSFSGHYEQYF.

The chain is built from TRBV10-3 and TRBJ2-1; the D is unclear. Germline lookup yields CDR1 ENHRY and CDR2 SYGVKD. Between the trimmed V and J ends, which lost 0 bases and 7 bases, there was a span of 4 bases. The CDR3 runs to 12 residues. The CDR3 is CAISESQNEQFF. The CDR3 DNA follows: TGTGCCATCAGTGAGTCCCAGAATGAGCAGTTCTTC.

The chain carries TRBV4-1 and TRBJ2-1; TRBD2 agrees at 8 bases. This CDR3 spans 17 amino acids. Looked up from germline, CDR1 is MGHRA and CDR2 is YSYEKL. The V segment lost 4 bases and the J segment 4 bases; nucleotides outside the gene matches: 12. The CDR3 sequence is CASSLHPGGRSYNEQFF. The CDR3 coding sequence is TGCGCCAGCAGCCTCCACCCCGGCGGGAGGTCTTACAATGAGCAGTTCTTC.

This chain connects TRBV6-5 to TRBJ2-5, with D perhaps TRBD1 (6 bases). The germline V and J ends were trimmed by 6 bases and 1 base, with 18 bases remaining between them. From germline, CDR1 is MNHEY and CDR2 SVGAGI. The length of the CDR3 is 16 residues. This chain's CDR3 is CASSQLLRTAQETQYF. Written as DNA, the CDR3 is TGTGCCAGCAGCCAACTACTAAGGACAGCCCAAGAGACCCAGTACTTC.

The chain is built from TRBV7-9 and TRBJ2-1; 10 bases are shared with TRBD2. The CDR3 loop spans 14 amino acids. The J segment lost 13 bases and the V segment lost 4 bases, leaving 10 bases of the junction unmatched. Per the germline V gene, CDR1 is SEHNR and CDR2 is FQNEAQ (reference sequence). CDR3 loop: CASSSRVGLAEQFF. The CDR3 DNA follows: TGTGCCAGCAGCTCCCGGGTTGGACTAGCGGAACAGTTCTTC. Using reference TRBV7-9 and TRBJ2-1 for the parts outside the CDR3, the full variable domain is DTGVSQNPRHKITKRGQNVTFRCDPISEHNRLYWYRQTLGQGPEFLTYFQNEAQLEKSRLLSDRFSAERPKGSFSTLEIQRTEQGDSAMYLCASSSRVGLAEQFFGPGTRLTVL.

This chain connects TRBV7-2 to TRBJ1-2, with D uncertain. The germline gives CDR1 SGHTA, CDR2 FQGNSA. The germline V and J ends were trimmed by 2 bases and 8 bases, with 12 bases remaining between them. This CDR3 is 13 amino acids long. In DNA, the CDR3 is TGTGCCAGCAGCTTAAACTCACCTAGGGGCTACACCTTC. This gives the protein CASSLNSPRGYTF. The full variable domain, with the rest looked up from reference TRBV7-2 and TRBJ1-2, is GAGVSQSPSNKVTEKGKDVELRCDPISGHTALYWYRQSLGQGLEFLIYFQGNSAPDKSGLPSDRFSAERTGGSVSTLTIQRTQQEDSAVYLCASSLNSPRGYTFGSGTRLTVV.

The CDR3 protein is CASSLVRGDGYTF. CDR3 sequence (DNA): TGTGCCAGCAGCTTGGTCAGGGGGGATGGCTACACCTTC. The J gene is TRBJ1-2, the V gene TRBV5-5, with 7 bases fitting TRBD1. In germline, CDR1 is SGHKS, CDR2 YYEKEE (reference sequence). The CDR3 is 13 amino acids. V was pared by 0 bases and J by 6 bases, with 2 bases of the junction left unmatched.

The rearrangement joins TRBV6-1 to TRBJ2-3, with D hard to call. The V end lost 6 bases, the J end lost 4 bases, and 11 bases lay between the germline ends. Germline V gives CDR1 MNHNS, CDR2 SASEGT. The CDR3 totals 13 residues. The CDR3 protein is CASRGRASDTQYF. The CDR3 DNA sequence: TGTGCCAGCAGGGGCCGGGCCTCAGATACGCAGTATTTT.

A single count supports this clonotype. At one end the junction does not follow the germline gene, possibly because of a read error. The CDR3 nucleotides are TGTGCCAGCAGCTCCCCGCCCTTAGACAGGGGGGTCACGAATGGGCAGTTCTTC. Translation: CASSSPPLDRGVTNGQFF. The chain joins TRBV7-9 to TRBJ2-1; 9 nucleotides agree with TRBD1. Germline lookup yields CDR1 SEHNR and CDR2 FQNEAQ (reference sequence). CDR3 length: 18 residues.

The chain is built from TRBV29-1 and TRBJ2-1, with D possibly called TRBD1 or TRBD2 (6 bases each). Germline V CDR1 and CDR2: SQVTM, ANQGSEA. V lost 4 bases and J lost 0, with 19 bases in between. This CDR3 has 17 amino acids. CDR3 amino acids: CSVGSLGGLTSYNEQFF. The CDR3 region has the DNA TGCAGCGTTGGGTCTTTAGGGGGGTTAACCTCCTACAATGAGCAGTTCTTC.